This TCR beta chain was recovered during a study of sequential checkpoint blockade in melanoma. Overall study: First-line arms were nivolumab then ipilimumab, or the reverse, randomized 1:1.

Only in-frame clones appear in the TCRdb table, and some are missing; sequencing was by immunoSEQ multiplex PCR. The sample consists of under 45,000 clones, approximately 85% of them appearing once. The length of the CDR3 is 14 residues. Trimming took off 2 bases at V and 3 bases at J, with 11 bases between the two ends. The germline V gene has CDR1 MNHEY and CDR2 SMNVEV (reference sequence). Treatment given: randomized to nivolumab then ipilimumab (arm A) or the reverse (arm B). PBMC sorting kept live CD3+CD8+ cells without CD19 or CD56. The sequence came from a human donor with melanoma. The sequencing used CD8+ T cells sorted from blood (inferred from file names), collected from a patient given nivolumab and ipilimumab in sequence. V is TRBV27 and J is TRBJ2-7, with a weak D call TRBD2 (6 bases). DNA for the CDR3: TGTGCCAGCAGTTTACAGGTTAGCGGCTACGAGCAGTACTTC. Protein product: CASSLQVSGYEQYF.